Sequencing of this T cell receptor (beta chain) was carried out in a study of OX40 agonist ivuxolimab in advanced cancers. No patient had autoimmune disease or received systemic immunosuppression. Study-level points and caveats: Partial responders at 0.1-3.0 mg/kg showed near-lowest clonal expansion. The average count of expanded clones was higher among CD8+ T cells than among CD4+.

Of note for this clone: Its antigen is still unknown.

Measured with immunoSEQ multiplex PCR; TCRdb has only the in-frame clones, and not every one. The sample consists of some 65,000 clones, about 77% of them appearing once. Germline V CDR1 and CDR2: MNHEY, SVGAGI. The ends lost 6 bases at V and 9 bases at J; junction bases unmatched: 14. CDR3 length equals 15 residues. The starting material was CD4+ or CD8+ T cells sorted from blood, obtained in a trial of the OX40 agonist ivuxolimab. This receptor was taken from an adult with an advanced solid tumor such as melanoma, head and neck, liver or kidney cancer. V usage is TRBV6-5 and J usage is TRBJ1-2; 9 bases match TRBD1. In DNA, the CDR3 is TGTGCCAGCAGGCTGAATACCGGGACAGGGATTCGCTACACCTTC. Translated, it gives CASRLNTGTGIRYTF.